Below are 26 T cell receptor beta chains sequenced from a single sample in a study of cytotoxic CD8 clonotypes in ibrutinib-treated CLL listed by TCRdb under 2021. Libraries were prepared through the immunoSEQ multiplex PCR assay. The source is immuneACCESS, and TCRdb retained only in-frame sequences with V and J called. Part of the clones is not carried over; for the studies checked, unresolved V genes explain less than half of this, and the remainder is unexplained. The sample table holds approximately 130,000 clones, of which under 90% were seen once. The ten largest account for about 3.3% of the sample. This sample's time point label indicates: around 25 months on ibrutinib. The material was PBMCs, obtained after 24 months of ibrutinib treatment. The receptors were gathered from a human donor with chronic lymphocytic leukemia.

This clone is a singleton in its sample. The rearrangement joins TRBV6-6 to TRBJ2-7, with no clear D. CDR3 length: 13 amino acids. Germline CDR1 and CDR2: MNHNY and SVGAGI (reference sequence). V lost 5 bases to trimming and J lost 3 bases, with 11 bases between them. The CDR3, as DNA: TGTGCCAGCAGTCAGACAAAATTCTACGAGCAGTACTTC. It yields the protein CASSQTKFYEQYF.

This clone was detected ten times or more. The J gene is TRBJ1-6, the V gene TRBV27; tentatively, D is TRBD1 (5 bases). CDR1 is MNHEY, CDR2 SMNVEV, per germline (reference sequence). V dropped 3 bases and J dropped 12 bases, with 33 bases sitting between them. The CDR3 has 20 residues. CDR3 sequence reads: CASSFFGTEPWRTILRPLHF. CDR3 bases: TGTGCCAGCAGTTTCTTCGGGACGGAGCCCTGGCGGACGATTCTTAGACCCCTCCACTTT.

The CDR3: CASSYPGQGYNEQFF. The CDR3 DNA is TGTGCCAGCAGTTACCCGGGACAGGGGTACAATGAGCAGTTCTTC. V usage is TRBV6-5 and J usage is TRBJ2-1; 10 bases line up with TRBD1. CDR1 MNHEY and CDR2 SVGAGI come from the germline V gene. V was pared by 2 bases and J by 4 bases, with 2 bases of the junction left unmatched. The CDR3 spans 15 residues.

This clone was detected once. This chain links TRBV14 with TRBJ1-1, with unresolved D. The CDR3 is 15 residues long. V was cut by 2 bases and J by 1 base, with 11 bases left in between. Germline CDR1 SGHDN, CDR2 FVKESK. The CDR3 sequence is CASSQLFRPNTEAFF. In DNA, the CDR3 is TGTGCCAGCAGCCAATTATTCCGCCCGAACACTGAAGCTTTCTTT.

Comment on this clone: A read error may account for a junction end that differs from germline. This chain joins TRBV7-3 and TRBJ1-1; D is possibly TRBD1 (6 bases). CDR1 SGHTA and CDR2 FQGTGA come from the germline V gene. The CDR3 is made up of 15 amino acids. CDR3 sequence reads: CASSANGGRNIEAFF. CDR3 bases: TGTGCCAGCAGCGCCAACGGGGGGCGGAACATTGAAGCTTTCTTT.

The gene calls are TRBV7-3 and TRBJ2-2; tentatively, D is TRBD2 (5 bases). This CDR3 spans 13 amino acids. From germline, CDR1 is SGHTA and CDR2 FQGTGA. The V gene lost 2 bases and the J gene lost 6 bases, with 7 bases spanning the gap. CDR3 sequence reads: CASSLEGSGELFF. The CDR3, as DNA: TGTGCCAGCAGCTTAGAGGGCTCCGGGGAGCTGTTTTTT.

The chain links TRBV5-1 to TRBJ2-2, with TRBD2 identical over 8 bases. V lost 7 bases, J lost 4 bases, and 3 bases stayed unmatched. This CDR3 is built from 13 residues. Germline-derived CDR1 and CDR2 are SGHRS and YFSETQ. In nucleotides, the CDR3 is TGCGCCAGCTCCGGGGGGGTCACCGGGGAGCTGTTTTTT. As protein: CASSGGVTGELFF. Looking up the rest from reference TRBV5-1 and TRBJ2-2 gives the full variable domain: KAGVTQTPRYLIKTRGQQVTLSCSPISGHRSVSWYQQTPGQGLQFLFEYFSETQRNKGNFPGRFSGRQFSNSRSEMNVSTLELGDSALYLCASSGGVTGELFFGEGSRLTVL.

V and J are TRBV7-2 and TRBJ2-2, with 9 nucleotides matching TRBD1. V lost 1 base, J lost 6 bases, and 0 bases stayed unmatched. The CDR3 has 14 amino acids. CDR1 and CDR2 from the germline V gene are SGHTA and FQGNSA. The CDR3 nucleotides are TGTGCCAGCAGCTTAGACAGGGGGCCCGGGGAGCTGTTTTTT. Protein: CASSLDRGPGELFF.

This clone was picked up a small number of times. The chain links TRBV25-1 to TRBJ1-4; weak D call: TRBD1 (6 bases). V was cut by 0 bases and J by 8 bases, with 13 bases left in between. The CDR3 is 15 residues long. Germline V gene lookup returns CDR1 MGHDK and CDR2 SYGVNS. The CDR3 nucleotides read TGTGCCAGCAGTGAATATGATGGGGGGCGAGAAAAACTGTTTTTT. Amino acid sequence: CASSEYDGGREKLFF.

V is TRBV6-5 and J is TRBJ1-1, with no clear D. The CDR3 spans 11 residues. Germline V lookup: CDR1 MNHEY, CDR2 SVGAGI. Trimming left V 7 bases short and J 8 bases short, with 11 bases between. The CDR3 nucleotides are TGTGCCAGCAAAAGAGAGATAGAAGCTTTCTTT. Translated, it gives CASKREIEAFF.

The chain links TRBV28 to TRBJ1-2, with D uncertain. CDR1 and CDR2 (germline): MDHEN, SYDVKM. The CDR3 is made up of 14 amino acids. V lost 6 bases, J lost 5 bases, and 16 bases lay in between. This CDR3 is CASSLRGIGYGYTF. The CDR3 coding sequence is TGTGCCAGCAGCCTTAGAGGGATAGGATATGGCTACACCTTC.

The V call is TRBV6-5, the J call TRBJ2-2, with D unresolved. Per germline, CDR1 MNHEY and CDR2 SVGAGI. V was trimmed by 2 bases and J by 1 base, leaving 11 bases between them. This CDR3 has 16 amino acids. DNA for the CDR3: TGTGCCAGCAGTTACCCCCCTGGAAAGAACACCGGGGAGCTGTTTTTT. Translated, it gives CASSYPPGKNTGELFF.

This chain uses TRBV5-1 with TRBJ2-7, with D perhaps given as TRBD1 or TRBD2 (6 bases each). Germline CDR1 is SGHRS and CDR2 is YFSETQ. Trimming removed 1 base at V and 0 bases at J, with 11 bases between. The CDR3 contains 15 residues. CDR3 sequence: CASSLLGGSSYEQYF. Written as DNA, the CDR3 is TGCGCCAGCAGCTTGTTAGGGGGGAGCTCCTACGAGCAGTACTTC. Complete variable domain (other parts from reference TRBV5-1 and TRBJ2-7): KAGVTQTPRYLIKTRGQQVTLSCSPISGHRSVSWYQQTPGQGLQFLFEYFSETQRNKGNFPGRFSGRQFSNSRSEMNVSTLELGDSALYLCASSLLGGSSYEQYFGPGTRLTVT.

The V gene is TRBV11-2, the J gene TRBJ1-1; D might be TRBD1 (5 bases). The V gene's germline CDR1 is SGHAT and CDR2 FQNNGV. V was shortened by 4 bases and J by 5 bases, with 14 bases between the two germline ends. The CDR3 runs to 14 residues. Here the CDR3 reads CASSSIRGITEAFF. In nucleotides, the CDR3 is TGTGCCAGCAGCTCAATTCGGGGGATAACTGAAGCTTTCTTT.

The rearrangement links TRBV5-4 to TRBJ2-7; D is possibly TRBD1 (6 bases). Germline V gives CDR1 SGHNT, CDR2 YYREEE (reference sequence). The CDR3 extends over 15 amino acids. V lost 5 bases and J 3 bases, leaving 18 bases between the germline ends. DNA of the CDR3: TGTGCCAGCAGTTCAGGGACACTTAGCTTCTACGAGCAGTACTTC. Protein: CASSSGTLSFYEQYF. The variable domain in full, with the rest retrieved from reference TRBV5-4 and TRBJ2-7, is ETGVTQSPTHLIKTRGQQVTLRCSSQSGHNTVSWYQQALGQGPQFIFQYYREEENGRGNFPPRFSGLQFPNYSSELNVNALELDDSALYLCASSSGTLSFYEQYFGPGTRLTVT.

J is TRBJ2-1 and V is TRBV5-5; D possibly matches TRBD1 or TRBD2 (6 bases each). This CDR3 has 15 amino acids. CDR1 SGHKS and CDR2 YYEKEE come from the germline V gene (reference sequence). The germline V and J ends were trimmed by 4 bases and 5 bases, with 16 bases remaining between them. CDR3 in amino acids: CASSRRGDKDNEQFF. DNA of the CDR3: TGTGCCAGCAGCCGGAGGGGGGATAAGGACAATGAGCAGTTCTTC.

CDR3 protein: CASSIRGQGIQNYGYTF. In DNA form, the CDR3 reads TGTGCCAGTAGTATTCGGGGACAGGGGATTCAGAACTATGGCTACACCTTC. The V gene is TRBV19, the J gene TRBJ1-2; 10 bases line up with TRBD1. This CDR3 is 17 amino acids long. V dropped 3 bases and J dropped 2; count of bases not matched to a gene: 9. CDR1 and CDR2 (germline): LNHDA, SQIVND (reference sequence).

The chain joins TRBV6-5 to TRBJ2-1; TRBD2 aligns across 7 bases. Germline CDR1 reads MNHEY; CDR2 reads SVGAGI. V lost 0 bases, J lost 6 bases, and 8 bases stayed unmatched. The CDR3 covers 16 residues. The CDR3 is CASSYSGGGRSNEQFF. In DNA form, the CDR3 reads TGTGCCAGCAGTTACTCGGGGGGGGGAAGGTCCAATGAGCAGTTCTTC.

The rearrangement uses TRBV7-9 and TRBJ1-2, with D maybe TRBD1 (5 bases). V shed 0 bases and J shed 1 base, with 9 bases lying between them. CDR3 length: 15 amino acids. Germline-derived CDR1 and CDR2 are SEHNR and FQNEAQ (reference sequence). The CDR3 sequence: CASSLAGAYNYGYTF. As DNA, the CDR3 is TGTGCCAGCAGCTTAGCTGGGGCCTATAACTATGGCTACACCTTC.

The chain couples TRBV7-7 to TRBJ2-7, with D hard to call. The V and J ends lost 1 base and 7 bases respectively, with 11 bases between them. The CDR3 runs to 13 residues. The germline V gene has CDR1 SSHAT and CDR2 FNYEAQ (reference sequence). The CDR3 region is CASSLDRVGEQYF. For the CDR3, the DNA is TGTGCCAGCAGCTTAGACCGGGTAGGGGAGCAGTACTTC. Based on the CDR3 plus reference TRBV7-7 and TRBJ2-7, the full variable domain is GAGVSQSPRYKVTKRGQDVTLRCDPISSHATLYWYQQALGQGPEFLTYFNYEAQPDKSGLPSDRFSAERPEGSISTLTIQRTEQRDSAMYRCASSLDRVGEQYFGPGTRLTVT.

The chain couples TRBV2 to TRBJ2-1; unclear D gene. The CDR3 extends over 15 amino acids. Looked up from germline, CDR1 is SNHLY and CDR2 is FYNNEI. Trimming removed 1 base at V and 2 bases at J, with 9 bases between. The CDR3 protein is CASSEEAEAYNEQFF. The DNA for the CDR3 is TGTGCCAGCAGTGAAGAGGCAGAAGCCTACAATGAGCAGTTCTTC.

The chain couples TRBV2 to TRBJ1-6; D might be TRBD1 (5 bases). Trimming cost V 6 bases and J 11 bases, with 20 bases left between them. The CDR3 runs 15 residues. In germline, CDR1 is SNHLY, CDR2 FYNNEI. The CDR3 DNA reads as TGTGCCAGCAGGGCCCCTCGGGGGTATTTACCACCCCTCCACTTT. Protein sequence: CASRAPRGYLPPLHF.

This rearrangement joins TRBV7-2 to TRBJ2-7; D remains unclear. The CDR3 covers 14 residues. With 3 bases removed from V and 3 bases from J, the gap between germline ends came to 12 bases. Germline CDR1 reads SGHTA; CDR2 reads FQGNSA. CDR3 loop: CASSFGPRSYEQYF. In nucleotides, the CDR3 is TGTGCCAGCAGCTTTGGTCCCAGGAGCTACGAGCAGTACTTC.

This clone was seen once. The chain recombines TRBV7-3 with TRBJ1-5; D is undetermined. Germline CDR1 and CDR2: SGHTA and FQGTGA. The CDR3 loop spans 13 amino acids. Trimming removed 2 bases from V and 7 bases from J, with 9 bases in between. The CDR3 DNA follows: TGTGCCAGCAGCTTAGGACGGGCGCAGCCCCAGCATTTT. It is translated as CASSLGRAQPQHF.

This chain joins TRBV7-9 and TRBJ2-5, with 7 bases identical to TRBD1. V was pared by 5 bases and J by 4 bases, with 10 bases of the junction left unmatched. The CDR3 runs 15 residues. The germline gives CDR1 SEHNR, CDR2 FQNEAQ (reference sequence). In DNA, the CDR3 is TGTGCCAGCAGCAATAGACAGGGACGTGGAGAGACCCAGTACTTC. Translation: CASSNRQGRGETQYF.

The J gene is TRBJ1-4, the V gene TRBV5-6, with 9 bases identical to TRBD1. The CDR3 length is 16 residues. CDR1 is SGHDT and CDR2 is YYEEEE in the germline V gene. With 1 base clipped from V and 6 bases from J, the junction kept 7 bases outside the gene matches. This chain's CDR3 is CASSLRAGTGYEKLFF. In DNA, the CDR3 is TGTGCCAGCAGCTTGCGGGCCGGGACAGGGTATGAAAAACTGTTTTTT. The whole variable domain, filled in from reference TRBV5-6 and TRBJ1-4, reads DAGVTQSPTHLIKTRGQQVTLRCSPKSGHDTVSWYQQALGQGPQFIFQYYEEEERQRGNFPDRFSGHQFPNYSSELNVNALLLGDSALYLCASSLRAGTGYEKLFFGSGTQLSVL.